A selection of T cell receptor beta chains follows, all from one sample in a study of T cell clusters in autoimmune cytopenias. TCRdb re-called the multiplex PCR reads; every CDR3 protein appears as one record, without DNA. The listing records some 7,400 distinct CDR3 sequences. These sequences were also reported in another study, on T cell repertoires in aging, cancer and after chemotherapy.

Sequencing was performed on peripheral blood. The receptors stem from a human donor in good health. Both conserved end residues are part of each CDR3. Fields, in order: J gene, clone size, V gene, CDR3 protein. Not all rows give a size; the values are once, few, many and, for expanded clones, a class.

TRBJ1-5 | . | TRBV19 | CASTPMAAGNQPQHF
TRBJ2-3 | . | TRBV18 | CASSPLRADTQYF
TRBJ1-1 | . | TRBV6-5 | CASRPTGGWSVSTEAFF
TRBJ1-2 | . | TRBV6-1 | CASSEDSGQGNYGYTF
TRBJ1-4 | . | TRBV6-5 | CASNTGGDEKLFF
TRBJ1-5 | . | TRBV27 | CASSSSAGDSNQPQHF
TRBJ2-5 | . | TRBV6-6 | CASSYGLAGKEETQYF
TRBJ2-7 | . | TRBV5-1 | CASSLSDRVWGEQYF
TRBJ2-3 | . | TRBV5-1 | CASSLVDLTDTQYF
TRBJ2-7 | . | TRBV7-2 | CASSLVVGASSYEQYF
TRBJ2-7 | . | TRBV5-4 | CASSPRGASQPYEQYF
TRBJ2-1 | large | TRBV29-1 | CSVGGTTYNEQFF
TRBJ2-3 | . | TRBV6-1 | CAISEEVGKYF
TRBJ2-7 | . | TRBV30 | CAWSRTGSYEQYF
TRBJ2-1 | . | TRBV24-1 | CATRGTGGNNEQFF
TRBJ2-3 | medium-sized | TRBV19 | CATTTSGGTTDTQYF
TRBJ2-3 | medium-sized | TRBV29-1 | CSVLPGTDTQYF
TRBJ1-6 | . | TRBV19 | CASIRGGSSYNSPLHF
TRBJ1-2 | . | TRBV6-5 | CASTRDRALTYGYTF
TRBJ2-7 | . | TRBV15 | CATSRDGRSEQYF
TRBJ1-2 | . | TRBV6-5 | CASRNSLVYYGYTF
TRBJ2-1 | . | TRBV5-1 | CASGLGDNEQFF
TRBJ2-5 | medium-sized | TRBV19 | CASSSPFSGGKETQYF
TRBJ1-2 | . | TRBV6-6 | CASDNGWGGRNYGYTF
TRBJ1-2 | . | TRBV6-1 | CASSEALGYGYTF
TRBJ1-5 | medium-sized | TRBV29-1 | CSVWTGGTNQPQHF
TRBJ2-4 | . | TRBV12-3/TRBV12-4 | CASSLNLFSGTSGRTLIVNIQYF
TRBJ2-3 | medium-sized | TRBV5-6 | CASSLGGLTDTQYF
TRBJ2-7 | medium-sized | TRBV30 | CAWSVLFGNRGLVTYEQYF
TRBJ2-1 | . | TRBV7-2 | CASSLARVGAHEQFF
TRBJ2-7 | . | TRBV12-3/TRBV12-4 | CASSLGWFRPYF
TRBJ2-1 | . | TRBV5-6 | CASSLVAGRGDNEQFF
TRBJ2-3 | medium-sized | TRBV18 | CASSPIPGTGGRTDTQYF
TRBJ1-3 | . | TRBV5-6 | CASSFGTASGNTIYF